This T cell receptor beta chain was documented in a study of cytomegalovirus exposure and HLA in healthy donors. Study-wide results and limits: CMV serostatus alone was available as immune exposure information. Earlier analysis found most TCR beta V segments productive about 90% or about 30% of the time.

Per germline, CDR1 SGHDT and CDR2 YYEEEE. This CDR3 spans 16 amino acids. The V segment lost 3 bases and the J segment 8 bases; nucleotides outside the gene matches: 12. This clone has just a few counts. Its target is unknown. PCR employed 60 Vbeta and 13 Jbeta primers. Profiling relied on immunoSEQ multiplex PCR, and the TCRdb table lists in-frame clones only, not all of them. Counted here are 150,000 to 200,000 clones, about 90% occurring once; the ten biggest clones make up around 1%. The chain uses TRBV5-6 and TRBJ1-4; 8 bases line up with TRBD1. Sequenced sample: PBMCs. The sequence was obtained from a boy between 2 and 10 years old in good health and CMV-seronegative. CDR3 in amino acids: CASSSRTGRVGEKLFF. CDR3 in DNA: TGTGCCAGCAGCTCCCGGACAGGGAGGGTTGGAGAAAAACTGTTTTTT.